This TCR beta chain was sequenced for a study of T-cell memory formation after mild COVID-19. Study results and caveats: A subset of responding clones appeared in pre-infection memory, suggesting cross-reactive memory joined. CM and EM subsets held most contracting CD4+ clones; EMRA held CD8+ ones. A second wave of clones peaked on day 37, and their SARS-CoV-2 specificity went unconfirmed.

Points on this clonotype: Antigen: not known.

UMIs and sample barcodes were carried by the TCR alpha and TCR beta cDNA libraries that 5'RACE produced using constant-segment primers. MiXCR, run by TCRdb on the 5' RACE reads, gives a single entry per CDR3 protein. The repertoire holds over 350,000 distinct CDR3 sequences, with 24% as singletons. The sample was PBMCs or a T cell subset sorted from them (not recorded which). This sequence originates from an adult woman who had mild COVID-19 (a few samples of this study predate the infection). Cell type and time point are not known.

The CDR3 here is CASSLAHPAVNTEAFF. The CDR3 bases are TGTGCCAGCAGCTTAGCGCACCCGGCAGTGAACACTGAAGCTTTCTTT. The chain is built from TRBV7-9 and TRBJ1-1, with D hard to call. Germline V gives CDR1 SEHNR, CDR2 FQNEAQ (reference sequence). V gave up 0 bases and J gave up 0 bases, with 11 bases separating them. The CDR3 length is 16 residues.